The sequence of this T cell receptor (beta chain) was determined in a study of T-cell memory formation after mild COVID-19. Study-wide findings and caveats: Day 15 to 85 contracting clones showed balanced CD4/CD8; later expanders leaned CD4+.

This clonotype showed up many times. What it binds is unknown. The V end lost 4 bases, the J end lost 0 bases, and 4 bases lay between the germline ends. This CDR3 has 14 amino acids. Germline V gives CDR1 MRHNA, CDR2 SNTAGT. One entry per CDR3 protein results from TCRdb running MiXCR on the 5' RACE reads. The sample holds about 350,000 distinct CDR3 sequences, around 15% seen once. The sequenced sample was PBMCs or a T cell subset sorted from them (not recorded which). The source of this sequence is a man between 18 and 35 years old who had mild COVID-19 (a few samples of this study predate the infection). Cell type and time point are not known. The chain joins TRBV6-4 to TRBJ2-6, with D unresolved. The DNA for the CDR3 is TGTGCCAGCAGTGTTAGCTCTGGGGCCAACGTCCTGACTTTC. Its translation: CASSVSSGANVLTF.